These 14 T cell receptor beta chains were sequenced from one sample in a study of cytomegalovirus exposure and HLA in healthy donors (dated by TCRdb to 2016 to 2017). Library preparation was by the immunoSEQ multiplex PCR assay. The multiplex PCR relied on a mix of 60 forward primers for TCR Vbeta segments and 13 reverse primers for TCR Jbeta segments. The clones in this table, taken by TCRdb from immuneACCESS, are in-frame only. Not every clone is retained; where verified, under half of the shortfall comes from an unresolved V gene, and the cause of the rest is unknown. This sample's clone table shows around 140,000 clones. The ten most abundant clones make up about 1.6% of the sample. Material: PBMCs. The receptor set was obtained from a woman in her thirties or forties in good health and CMV-seronegative.

Notes on this clone: Other DNA sequences in this specimen translate into the identical CDR3. This rearrangement joins TRBV18 to TRBJ1-1; 7 bases are a match to TRBD1. The germline CDR1 and CDR2 sequences are KGHSH and LQKENI. The ends lost 7 bases at V and 1 base at J; junction bases unmatched: 3. The length of the CDR3 is 13 residues. CDR3 DNA: TGTGCCAGCTTGGGACAGAAGAACACTGAAGCTTTCTTT. Its translation: CASLGQKNTEAFF.

This sequence joins TRBV7-2 and TRBJ1-1; D remains unclear. CDR3 size: 15 residues. Looked up from germline, CDR1 is SGHTA and CDR2 is FQGNSA. This CDR3 reads CAAARDGLFGTEAFF. CDR3 nucleotides: TGTGCAGCAGCCCGAGACGGGTTATTTGGGACTGAAGCTTTCTTT.

CDR3 DNA sequence: TGTGCCAGCAGTTACTCGGCGGGTTCCATTAACACTGAAGCTTTCTTT. Amino acid sequence: CASSYSAGSINTEAFF. The chain carries TRBV6-5 and TRBJ1-1; D is unclear. This CDR3 is built from 16 residues. Germline CDR1 MNHEY, CDR2 SVGAGI. V was clipped by 0 bases and J by 2 bases, with 13 bases between them.

This chain connects TRBV9 to TRBJ1-1; D is uncertain. This CDR3 has 16 residues. The germline V gene encodes CDR1 SGDLS and CDR2 YYNGEE. The ends were cut back, 4 bases at V and 4 bases at J, with 20 bases in the middle. CDR3 region: CASSNRHRAGSTEAFF. The CDR3 DNA reads TGTGCCAGCAGCAACCGACACCGAGCGGGGAGCACTGAAGCTTTCTTT.

The chain links TRBV4-1 to TRBJ2-5; 9 bases are a match to TRBD1. CDR1 and CDR2 (germline): MGHRA, YSYEKL. This CDR3 region has 16 residues. V was clipped by 1 base and J by 2 bases; unmatched bases: 5. As DNA, the CDR3 is TGCGCCAGCAGCCAAGGAATCGGACAGGGGCAAGAGACCCAGTACTTC. It specifies CASSQGIGQGQETQYF.

The chain links TRBV10-2 to TRBJ1-5; TRBD1 matches 9 bases. The CDR3 consists of 15 residues. Germline CDR1 is WSHSY and CDR2 is SAAADI. V gave up 2 bases and J gave up 5 bases; unmatched junction bases: 4. The CDR3 reads CASSEGTGKYQPQHF. The CDR3 nucleotides read TGCGCCAGCAGTGAGGGGACAGGGAAATATCAGCCCCAGCATTTT.

The rearrangement links TRBV6-5 to TRBJ1-2; D remains ambiguous. The CDR3 extends over 13 amino acids. Trimming left V 6 bases short and J 0 bases short, with 8 bases between. In germline, CDR1 is MNHEY, CDR2 SVGAGI. In DNA, the CDR3 is TGTGCCAGCAGATTCGACACTAACTATGGCTACACCTTC. This codes for CASRFDTNYGYTF.

The chain carries TRBV10-3 and TRBJ1-2; D perhaps matches TRBD1 (5 bases). Per germline, CDR1 ENHRY and CDR2 SYGVKD. Trimming took off 2 bases at V and 4 bases at J, with 17 bases between the two ends. CDR3 length equals 16 residues. The CDR3 loop is CAISEGVQGIGYGYTF. As DNA, the CDR3 is TGTGCCATCAGTGAGGGGGTTCAGGGAATTGGCTATGGCTACACCTTC.

The chain is built from TRBV6-6 and TRBJ1-5, with D possibly matching TRBD1 (5 bases). V was trimmed by 6 bases and J by 2 bases, leaving 17 bases between them. CDR3 length: 16 residues. Germline V gene data show CDR1 as MNHNY and CDR2 as SVGAGI (reference sequence). The CDR3: CASSLWAGRGNQPQHF. The CDR3 DNA reads as TGTGCCAGCAGCCTATGGGCAGGGCGAGGCAATCAGCCCCAGCATTTT.

This rearrangement joins TRBV4-1 to TRBJ2-3; D call uncertain. CDR1 and CDR2 (germline): MGHRA, YSYEKL. This CDR3 has 16 amino acids. Trimming took off 3 bases at V and 6 bases at J, with 19 bases between the two ends. CDR3 protein: CASSQAANLFRDTQYF. As DNA, the CDR3 is TGCGCCAGCAGCCAGGCTGCCAATCTTTTCAGGGATACGCAGTATTTT.

DNA of the CDR3: TGTGCCAGCAGCTTAAGCATGAAGGGGGAAGCTTTCTTT. As protein: CASSLSMKGEAFF. The chain is built from TRBV7-2 and TRBJ1-1; tentative D call: TRBD1 (5 bases). Trimming cost V 2 bases and J 8 bases, with 12 bases left between them. The germline CDR1 and CDR2 sequences are SGHTA and FQGNSA. CDR3 length: 13 amino acids.

This chain links TRBV28 with TRBJ1-3; D gene ambiguous. CDR1 and CDR2 (germline): MDHEN, SYDVKM. The CDR3 extends over 15 amino acids. Trimming pared 5 bases from V and 0 bases from J, leaving 11 bases between. CDR3 nucleotide sequence: TGTGCCAGCAGTCCGTTTCAGGTCTCTGGAAACACCATATATTTT. Residues: CASSPFQVSGNTIYF.

The chain combines TRBV11-2 with TRBJ2-1; 7 bases agree with TRBD1. The CDR3 is 17 amino acids. The germline gives CDR1 SGHAT, CDR2 FQNNGV. V shed 5 bases and J 0 bases; nucleotides not matched to a gene: 10. CDR3 sequence: CASSLMLQGSSYNEQFF. The DNA of the CDR3 is TGTGCCAGCAGCCTGATGCTACAGGGGAGCTCCTACAATGAGCAGTTCTTC.

J is TRBJ2-1 and V is TRBV7-2; 11 bases line up with TRBD2. Per the germline V gene, CDR1 is SGHTA and CDR2 is FQGNSA. The CDR3 length is 16 residues. V lost 2 bases to trimming and J lost 3 bases; unmatched junction nucleotides: 3. The CDR3 is CASSLMGTSGYNEQFF. CDR3 nucleotides: TGTGCCAGCAGCTTAATGGGGACTAGCGGCTACAATGAGCAGTTCTTC. Together with reference TRBV7-2 and TRBJ2-1, the CDR3 gives the full variable domain: GAGVSQSPSNKVTEKGKDVELRCDPISGHTALYWYRQSLGQGLEFLIYFQGNSAPDKSGLPSDRFSAERTGGSVSTLTIQRTQQEDSAVYLCASSLMGTSGYNEQFFGPGTRLTVL.